The 28 T cell receptor beta chains in this list originate from one sample, sequenced in a study of CD8 T cells in ankylosing spondylitis. Their antigen targets remain unknown. Each CDR3 protein is one row after TCRdb ran MiXCR on the 5' RACE reads. The repertoire has 300,000 to 400,000 distinct CDR3 sequences, about 22% of them found once; the top ten carry about 17%. Study findings and constraints: A TCR beta motif of roughly eight highly homologous variants seemed to mark ankylosing spondylitis blood.

Sequenced: blood, either unsorted or a sorted T cell fraction (not recorded which). These receptors all stem from a male donor with ankylosing spondylitis.

This chain uses TRBV11-2 with TRBJ2-3, with 15 bases aligning to TRBD2. The ends lost 5 bases at V and 3 bases at J; junction bases unmatched: 6. CDR3 size: 17 residues. Germline V lookup: CDR1 SGHAT, CDR2 FQNNGV. The CDR3 sequence is CASSPPGTSGRTDTQYF. The CDR3, as DNA: TGTGCCAGCAGCCCCCCTGGGACTAGCGGGAGGACAGATACGCAGTATTTT.

This clonotype came up many times. The chain uses TRBV29-1 and TRBJ2-1, with no clear D. The germline V gene has CDR1 SQVTM and CDR2 ANQGSEA. The CDR3 spans 13 residues. The V end was cut by 7 bases, the J end by 0 bases, with 10 bases between. The CDR3 bases are TGCAGCGACAGCCGGAGCTCCTACAATGAGCAGTTCTTC. Amino acid sequence: CSDSRSSYNEQFF.

The chain links TRBV14 to TRBJ1-2; a possible D gene is TRBD1 (6 bases). CDR3 length equals 17 residues. V was shortened by 4 bases and J by 7 bases, with 25 bases between the two germline ends. CDR1 SGHDN and CDR2 FVKESK come from the germline V gene. The CDR3: CASSLKRTHDRSVGYTF. The CDR3 DNA follows: TGTGCCAGCAGCCTCAAGAGAACCCATGACAGGTCCGTTGGCTACACCTTC.

This clonotype was seen only a few times. The chain combines TRBV5-1 with TRBJ2-5; tentative D call: TRBD1 (6 bases). The CDR3 is 14 residues long. In germline, CDR1 is SGHRS, CDR2 YFSETQ. V lost 7 bases to trimming and J lost 2 bases, with 15 bases between them. CDR3 DNA: TGCGCCAGCCGTGGCAGGACAGCACAAGAGACCCAGTACTTC. Translating it yields CASRGRTAQETQYF.

Only a few counts were recorded for this clonotype. V and J are TRBV15 and TRBJ2-6; D gene ambiguous. From germline, CDR1 is LNHNV and CDR2 YYDKDF (reference sequence). CDR3 size: 16 residues. With 0 bases removed from V and 10 bases from J, the gap between germline ends came to 16 bases. CDR3 in amino acids: CATSRDDADTRNVLTF. The CDR3 DNA is TGTGCCACCAGCAGAGATGACGCGGATACCCGGAACGTCCTGACTTTC.

This rearrangement joins TRBV9 to TRBJ2-3; weak D call: TRBD1 (6 bases). Looked up from germline, CDR1 is SGDLS and CDR2 is YYNGEE. The length of the CDR3 is 16 residues. V lost 3 bases to trimming and J lost 4 bases, with 18 bases between them. Here the CDR3 DNA reads TGTGCCAGCAGCGGCATGACAGGCTTTGGGTCAGATACGCAGTATTTT. Its protein is CASSGMTGFGSDTQYF.

The table lists this clonotype with many counts. The J gene is TRBJ2-1, the V gene TRBV24-1; TRBD2 is a possible D gene (5 bases). Germline CDR1 reads KGHDR; CDR2 reads SFDVKD. With 8 bases removed from V and 10 bases from J, the gap between germline ends came to 11 bases. This CDR3 has 11 residues. The CDR3: CATTTGSEQFF. CDR3 in DNA: TGTGCCACCACCACGGGGAGCGAGCAGTTCTTC.

In this sample, this clonotype turned up a few times. This chain connects TRBV3-1 to TRBJ2-7; D remains unclear. This CDR3 is 11 amino acids long. Germline CDR1 and CDR2: LGHDT and YNNKEL (reference sequence). V was shortened by 10 bases and J by 1 base, with 8 bases between the two germline ends. The CDR3 DNA reads TGTGCCACGCGAGGTTCCTACGAGCAGTACTTC. Translating gives CATRGSYEQYF.

This chain joins TRBV6-2 or TRBV6-3 and TRBJ1-5; the match to TRBD1 covers 9 bases. Germline V gene lookup returns CDR1 MNHEY and CDR2 SVGEGT. The CDR3 covers 15 residues. V lost 7 bases, J lost 1 base, and 5 bases stayed unmatched. CDR3 DNA sequence: TGTGCCAGCATAACAGGGGGCGGAAGCAATCAGCCCCAGCATTTT. Amino acids: CASITGGGSNQPQHF.

This rearrangement joins TRBV9 to TRBJ2-3; D unresolved. The V end was cut by 0 bases, the J end by 5 bases, with 10 bases between. CDR1 is SGDLS, CDR2 YYNGEE, per germline. The CDR3 runs 14 residues. The CDR3 region is CASSVGAYGDTQYF. The CDR3 bases are TGTGCCAGCAGCGTAGGGGCCTACGGAGATACGCAGTATTTT.

The CDR3 sequence is CASSAYSGTPDTQYF. CDR3 DNA: TGTGCCAGCAGCGCATATTCCGGGACACCGGATACGCAGTATTTT. The rearrangement links TRBV9 to TRBJ2-3; possible D gene TRBD1, 6 bases. The CDR3 spans 15 residues. With 3 bases removed from V and 6 bases from J, the gap between germline ends came to 17 bases. Germline CDR1 and CDR2: SGDLS and YYNGEE.

This clonotype was found a few times. The J gene is TRBJ1-2, the V gene TRBV20-1; TRBD1 matches at 12 bases. The CDR3 is made up of 13 amino acids. V lost 3 bases to trimming and J lost 7 bases; unmatched junction nucleotides: 3. Germline-derived CDR1 and CDR2 are DFQATT and SNEGSKA (reference sequence). The CDR3 nucleotides are TGCAGTGCTAGCCGGGACAGGGGGCTTGGCTACACCTTC. Translated, it gives CSASRDRGLGYTF.

The V and J genes are TRBV28 and TRBJ1-6, with D perhaps TRBD1 (5 bases). The CDR3 covers 15 residues. Germline V gives CDR1 MDHEN, CDR2 SYDVKM. Trimming removed 5 bases at V and 4 bases at J, with 12 bases between. This chain's CDR3 is CASSPRGGYNSPLHF. CDR3 in DNA: TGTGCCAGCAGTCCACGGGGGGGATATAATTCACCCCTCCACTTT. The full variable domain, with the rest looked up from reference TRBV28 and TRBJ1-6, is DVKVTQSSRYLVKRTGEKVFLECVQDMDHENMFWYRQDPGLGLRLIYFSYDVKMKEKGDIPEGYSVSREKKERFSLILESASTNQTSMYLCASSPRGGYNSPLHFGNGTRLTVT.

This clonotype was counted a few times. The gene calls are TRBV29-1 and TRBJ2-7, with a possible D match to TRBD2 (5 bases). Trimming shortened V by 6 bases and J by 3 bases, and 9 bases separated the two germline ends. Per germline, CDR1 SQVTM and CDR2 ANQGSEA. The CDR3 is 11 residues long. DNA of the CDR3: TGCAGCGTGTATACTAGCTACGAGCAGTACTTC. Protein sequence: CSVYTSYEQYF.

In its sample, this clonotype was seen a few times. V usage is TRBV4-3 and J usage is TRBJ2-2; 9 bases line up with TRBD1. Unmatched junction bases numbered 4, after V lost 0 bases and J lost 2 bases. CDR3 length: 17 residues. CDR1 and CDR2 (germline): LGHNA, YSLEER. In DNA form, the CDR3 reads TGCGCCAGCAGCCAAGAAGCGGGACAGGGAAACACCGGGGAGCTGTTTTTT. This sequence encodes CASSQEAGQGNTGELFF.

The chain uses TRBV7-2 and TRBJ2-7, with D tentatively TRBD2 (6 bases). V was shortened by 5 bases and J by 0 bases, with 14 bases between the two germline ends. Looked up from germline, CDR1 is SGHTA and CDR2 is FQGNSA. The CDR3 is made up of 15 amino acids. CDR3 loop: CASSMQSSGSYEQYF. CDR3 nucleotide sequence: TGTGCCAGCAGCATGCAGAGTAGCGGCTCCTACGAGCAGTACTTC.

The chain uses TRBV20-1 and TRBJ1-3; tentatively, D is TRBD1 (6 bases). Germline V gives CDR1 DFQATT, CDR2 SNEGSKA (reference sequence). Trimming pared 6 bases from V and 4 bases from J, leaving 13 bases between. This CDR3 region has 13 residues. CDR3 DNA: TGCAGTGCCCTCCGGGGGGCCGGAAACACCATATATTTT. Protein sequence: CSALRGAGNTIYF.

The chain carries TRBV24-1 and TRBJ2-1, with a tentative D call TRBD1 (6 bases). The CDR3 totals 16 residues. Looked up from germline, CDR1 is KGHDR and CDR2 is SFDVKD. The ends were cut back, 4 bases at V and 4 bases at J, with 16 bases in the middle. CDR3: CATSEVGQTLYNEQFF. In DNA, the CDR3 is TGTGCCACCAGTGAAGTAGGACAGACTTTATACAATGAGCAGTTCTTC.

The chain employs TRBV20-1 and TRBJ1-3, with D perhaps TRBD1 (6 bases). Germline CDR1 and CDR2: DFQATT and SNEGSKA (reference sequence). The length of the CDR3 is 14 residues. V shed 0 bases and J shed 6 bases, with 12 bases lying between them. CDR3 DNA: TGCAGTGCTAGAGATATGGCAGGGGCAAACACCATATATTTT. Translated: CSARDMAGANTIYF.

This clonotype was recorded a few times. The chain employs TRBV29-1 and TRBJ1-1; D unclear. The CDR3 loop spans 11 amino acids. The V gene lost 7 bases and the J gene lost 6 bases, with 12 bases spanning the gap. Germline assignment: CDR1 SQVTM and CDR2 ANQGSEA. CDR3 residues: CSAEGFAEAFF. CDR3 bases: TGCAGCGCCGAGGGCTTCGCTGAAGCTTTCTTT.

This clonotype was seen ten or more times. The rearrangement links TRBV7-2 to TRBJ1-1; no clear D gene. CDR3 length: 14 residues. The V end was cut by 2 bases, the J end by 0 bases, with 7 bases between. Germline V gene sequence: CDR1 SGHTA, CDR2 FQGNSA. This chain's CDR3 is CASSLTLVNTEAFF. In DNA, the CDR3 is TGTGCCAGCAGCTTAACTTTGGTGAACACTGAAGCTTTCTTT.

The chain couples TRBV28 to TRBJ2-5; D ambiguous. Germline assignment: CDR1 MDHEN and CDR2 SYDVKM. This CDR3 has 15 amino acids. The V end lost 10 bases, the J end lost 2 bases, and 20 bases lay between the germline ends. For the CDR3, the DNA is TGTGCCACCAACCTACGGCTGCCCCTACAAGAGACCCAGTACTTC. This codes for CATNLRLPLQETQYF.

This clonotype was detected ten times or more. The genes are TRBV12-3 or TRBV12-4 and TRBJ2-7; 11 nucleotides agree with TRBD2. CDR3 size: 13 residues. V was pared by 6 bases and J by 6 bases, with 4 bases of the junction left unmatched. The CDR3 loop reads CASRALAGGEQYF. Written as DNA, the CDR3 is TGTGCCAGCAGAGCTCTAGCGGGAGGCGAGCAGTACTTC.

This clonotype has just a few counts. The chain uses TRBV29-1 and TRBJ2-2; the D gene is possibly TRBD2 (6 bases). The germline V and J ends were trimmed by 7 bases and 6 bases, with 33 bases remaining between them. Germline CDR1 SQVTM, CDR2 ANQGSEA. This CDR3 region has 19 residues. CDR3 protein: CSARVPGKAGSFVSGELFF. The CDR3 nucleotides are TGCAGCGCCCGGGTCCCGGGCAAGGCCGGGAGTTTTGTATCCGGGGAGCTGTTTTTT.

The table lists this clonotype with many counts. The chain is built from TRBV20-1 and TRBJ2-3; possibly TRBD2 for D (5 bases). Trimming left V 0 bases short and J 5 bases short, with 18 bases between. Germline-derived CDR1 and CDR2 are DFQATT and SNEGSKA (reference sequence). This CDR3 is built from 16 residues. This chain's CDR3 is CSARDLASSAGDTQYF. CDR3 DNA sequence: TGCAGTGCTAGAGATCTCGCTAGCAGCGCGGGAGATACGCAGTATTTT.

For the CDR3, the DNA is TGTGCCATCAGTGGGCTCAATGATGAGCAGTTCTTC. Residues: CAISGLNDEQFF. The chain carries TRBV10-3 and TRBJ2-1; D gene uncertain. V gave up 4 bases and J gave up 8 bases, with 9 bases separating them. The CDR3 loop spans 12 amino acids. Germline CDR1 reads ENHRY; CDR2 reads SYGVKD.

A word on this clonotype: Since no conserved phenylalanine or tryptophan closes the CDR3, a read error is the likely cause. This chain uses TRBV12-5 with TRBJ2-1, with a possible D match to TRBD2 (6 bases). CDR1 is LGHNT and CDR2 is FRNRAP in the germline V gene. This CDR3 comprises 17 residues. V gave up 8 bases and J gave up 4 bases, with 24 bases separating them. Written as DNA, the CDR3 is TGTGCTAGTTCAAAAGGCCCCGGGACTCCGCGTTACAATGAGCAGTTCTCC. This sequence encodes CASSKGPGTPRYNEQFS.

This clonotype was counted a few times. The rearrangement uses TRBV9 and TRBJ1-1; D is unresolved. This CDR3 spans 14 amino acids. The V end lost 0 bases, the J end lost 3 bases, and 9 bases lay between the germline ends. Looked up from germline, CDR1 is SGDLS and CDR2 is YYNGEE. CDR3 sequence (DNA): TGTGCCAGCAGCGTAGCTACGAGGGACACTGAAGCTTTCTTT. Amino acids: CASSVATRDTEAFF.